This T cell receptor beta chain was profiled in a study of CD8 T cells in ankylosing spondylitis. A single record per CDR3 protein comes from TCRdb applying MiXCR to the 5' RACE reads. Among around 490,000 distinct CDR3 sequences listed, about 5.7% were seen once. Study-level results: A CD8+ phenotype characterized the disease-linked clones, which were relatively rare in peripheral blood. One TCR beta motif, made up of eight highly homologous variants, appeared characteristic of ankylosing spondylitis blood. Significantly higher representation of disease-linked clones was reported for matched ankylosing spondylitis synovial fluid.

A note on this clonotype: Its target is unknown.

This CDR3 is built from 14 residues. The trim removed 4 bases at V and 2 bases at J, leaving 4 bases unmatched. Germline V gene data show CDR1 as LGHDT and CDR2 as YNNKEL (reference sequence). This TCR came from a male donor with ankylosing spondylitis. Sequenced sample: blood, either unsorted or a sorted T cell fraction (not recorded which). The genes are TRBV3-1 and TRBJ2-7; 8 bases match TRBD1. CDR3 coding DNA: TGTGCCAGCAGCCGGACAGGGTCGCCCTACGAGCAGTACTTC. Translating gives CASSRTGSPYEQYF.